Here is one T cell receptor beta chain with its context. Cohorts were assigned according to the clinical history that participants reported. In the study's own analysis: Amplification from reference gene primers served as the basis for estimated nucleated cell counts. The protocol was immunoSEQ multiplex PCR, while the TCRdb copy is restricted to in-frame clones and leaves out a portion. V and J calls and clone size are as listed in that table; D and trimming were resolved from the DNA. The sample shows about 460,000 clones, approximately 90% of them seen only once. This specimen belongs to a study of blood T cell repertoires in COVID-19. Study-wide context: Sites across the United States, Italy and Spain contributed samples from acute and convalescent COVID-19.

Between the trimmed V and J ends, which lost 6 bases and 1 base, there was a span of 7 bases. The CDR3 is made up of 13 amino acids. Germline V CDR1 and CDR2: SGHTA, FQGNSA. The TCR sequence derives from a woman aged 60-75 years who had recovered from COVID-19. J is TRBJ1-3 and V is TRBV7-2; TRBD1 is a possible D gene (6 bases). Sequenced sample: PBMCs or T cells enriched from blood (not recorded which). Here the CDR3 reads CASSRGSGNTIYF. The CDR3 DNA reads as TGTGCCAGCAGTAGGGGGTCTGGAAACACCATATATTTT.